The text below deals with one TCR beta chain. Its antigen is currently unknown. Time point specified: newly diagnosed GD, antithyroid drugs for less than 3 months. PBMC RNA served as the TCR library source. The CDR3 is 18 amino acids. Germline V gene sequence: CDR1 LGHNA, CDR2 YNFKEQ. V was trimmed by 0 bases and J by 2 bases, leaving 19 bases between them. This specimen belongs to a study of regulatory T cells in long-lasting Graves disease. Study-wide findings and caveats: With persistent disease, TRBV28, TRBJ1-2 and TRBJ2-5 were the favored segments.

Arm-PCR of CDR3 regions and iRepertoire HTBI primers were used to build TCR beta libraries. From the multiplex PCR reads, TCRdb called clonotypes with MiXCR, one entry per CDR3 protein. The table includes about 440,000 distinct CDR3 sequences, less than 20% detected once. The same data also went into a second study, on T cells in Graves' hyperthyroidism and ophthalmopathy. This second study notes: The HTBI set primed first-round TCR CDR3 RT-PCR.

The sample was peripheral blood mononuclear cells (PBMCs), taken at new diagnosis, from a patient treated with antithyroid drugs. This clonotype was obtained from a woman in her twenties or thirties with Graves disease. The chain has TRBV4-2 and TRBJ2-5; D assignment may be TRBD1 or TRBD2 (5 bases each). The CDR3 DNA is TGTGCCAGCAGCCAAGAATATCAGGGCGGGTCTGCACAAGAGACCCAGTACTTC. It translates to CASSQEYQGGSAQETQYF.